This paragraph reports one T cell receptor (beta chain). The antigen is not known. The data stem from a study of CXCR3-negative and CXCR3-positive naive CD8 T cells. Study outcomes and limitations: Naive subsets had comparable surface CD5, so TRB CDR3 properties gauged TCR strength. In cryopreserved cells, CXCR3 expression partially decreased, and fresh PBMCs were used in most assays. Much lower diversity was found in memory CD8+ cells, while both naive subsets had comparably high diversity.

Germline CDR1 and CDR2: LGHNA and YSLEER. The CDR3 is made up of 14 amino acids. The authors gated naive CD8+ T cells as CD45RO-CCR7+CD27+CD95-. Carrying UMI labels, the TRB cDNA libraries were prepared through 5' RACE. TCRdb reprocessed the 5' RACE reads; each CDR3 protein has one entry and no DNA is given. This sample lists 45,000 to 65,000 distinct CDR3 sequences; its ten largest clones have approximately 1.4%. The sequenced sample consisted of naive CXCR3- CD8+ T cells from blood. Subset meaning: CD45RO-CCR7+CD27+CD95- naive CD8+ T cells lacking CXCR3 (TNR3-). J is TRBJ2-7 and V is TRBV4-3. The clonotype was recovered from a human donor in good health. Some clones in this sample may be carry-over from other donors' samples. CDR3 loop: CASSQDAEAYEQYF.